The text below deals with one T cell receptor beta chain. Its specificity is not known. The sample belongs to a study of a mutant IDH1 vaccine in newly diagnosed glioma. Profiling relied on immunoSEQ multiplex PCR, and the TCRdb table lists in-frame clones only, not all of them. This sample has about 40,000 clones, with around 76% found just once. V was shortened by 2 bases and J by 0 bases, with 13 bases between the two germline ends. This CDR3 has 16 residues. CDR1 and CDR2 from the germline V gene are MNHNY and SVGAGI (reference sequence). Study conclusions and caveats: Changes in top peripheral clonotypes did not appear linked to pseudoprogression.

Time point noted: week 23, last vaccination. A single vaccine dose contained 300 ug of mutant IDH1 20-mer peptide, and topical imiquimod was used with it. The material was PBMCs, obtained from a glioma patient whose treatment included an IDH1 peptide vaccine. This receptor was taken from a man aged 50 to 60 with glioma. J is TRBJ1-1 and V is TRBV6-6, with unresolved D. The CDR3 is CASSYSRAVVNTEAFF. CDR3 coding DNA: TGTGCCAGCAGTTACAGCCGGGCGGTAGTGAACACTGAAGCTTTCTTT.